What follows are 29 T cell receptor beta chains derived from one specimen sequenced in a study of blood T cell repertoires in COVID-19. The assay was immunoSEQ multiplex PCR, and TCRdb's table has in-frame clones only and misses some. The top ten clones hold less than 0.75% of a sample with roughly 450,000 clones, less than 95% of them seen once. Sequences were obtained from PBMCs or T cells enriched from blood (not recorded which). The source is a man younger than 30 who had recovered from COVID-19.

With regard to this clone: Other DNA sequences from this sample encode an identical CDR3 as well. As DNA, the CDR3 is TGTGCCAGCAGCGTAGGAACAGGGAGTGGAAACACCATATATTTT. It is translated as CASSVGTGSGNTIYF. The chain couples TRBV9 to TRBJ1-3; D may be TRBD1 (6 bases). The length of the CDR3 is 15 residues. Germline CDR1 SGDLS, CDR2 YYNGEE. V gave up 0 bases and J gave up 3 bases, with 10 bases separating them.

This chain connects TRBV19 to TRBJ1-1; 8 bases fit TRBD1. The CDR3 loop spans 12 amino acids. CDR1 is LNHDA, CDR2 SQIVND, per germline (reference sequence). With 6 bases clipped from V and 11 bases from J, the junction kept 8 bases outside the gene matches. Written as DNA, the CDR3 is TGTGCCAGTAGCCCGGACAGGGCGTTCGCTTTCTTT. It translates to CASSPDRAFAFF.

The J gene is TRBJ2-7, the V gene TRBV28; maybe TRBD1 (6 bases). V gave up 10 bases and J gave up 5 bases, with 15 bases separating them. Germline CDR1 MDHEN, CDR2 SYDVKM. CDR3 length: 12 residues. The CDR3 DNA follows: TGTGCCATCCGATCAGGGGCCAACGAGCAGTACTTC. As protein: CAIRSGANEQYF.

The chain carries TRBV7-3 and TRBJ1-2, with a weak D call TRBD1 (6 bases). The CDR3 consists of 15 residues. Germline V gene data show CDR1 as SGHTA and CDR2 as FQGTGA. The V and J ends lost 1 base and 2 bases respectively, with 11 bases between them. The CDR3 loop is CASSLIGGSNYGYTF. CDR3 DNA sequence: TGTGCCAGCAGCTTAATTGGGGGCTCCAACTATGGCTACACCTTC.

V is TRBV9 and J is TRBJ2-1; TRBD2 is a possible D gene (6 bases). The germline V gene encodes CDR1 SGDLS and CDR2 YYNGEE. Trimming cost V 3 bases and J 0 bases, with 13 bases left between them. The CDR3 spans 16 residues. CDR3 coding DNA: TGTGCCAGCAGCGCCCCAATAGCGGCCTCCTACAATGAGCAGTTCTTC. Protein: CASSAPIAASYNEQFF.

The CDR3 coding sequence is TGTGCCAGCAGTCCCCAGGGCAATCAGCCCCAGCATTTT. It encodes CASSPQGNQPQHF. This sequence joins TRBV7-9 and TRBJ1-5; D is uncertain. Trimming took off 6 bases at V and 2 bases at J, with 8 bases between the two ends. Per germline, CDR1 SEHNR and CDR2 FQNEAQ (reference sequence). The CDR3 extends over 13 amino acids.

This clone was found a few times. In the same sample, other DNA sequences code for this CDR3. The CDR3 DNA follows: TGCAGTGCTAGTGGCGGAACCGGGGAGCTGTTTTTT. It translates to CSASGGTGELFF. V and J are TRBV20-1 and TRBJ2-2; D not resolved. The CDR3 covers 12 residues. Trimming removed 3 bases from V and 5 bases from J, with 7 bases in between. Per the germline V gene, CDR1 is DFQATT and CDR2 is SNEGSKA (reference sequence).

This clone was counted a few times. The chain couples TRBV4-1 to TRBJ1-1, with D hard to call. CDR1 MGHRA and CDR2 YSYEKL come from the germline V gene. This CDR3 contains 14 residues. With 6 bases removed from V and 2 bases from J, the gap between germline ends came to 13 bases. The CDR3: CASSPERLNTEAFF. In DNA form, the CDR3 reads TGCGCCAGCAGTCCGGAGCGACTAAACACTGAAGCTTTCTTT.

The J gene is TRBJ2-2, the V gene TRBV4-1; the match to TRBD2 covers 8 bases. The CDR3 totals 17 residues. V shed 1 base, J shed 2 bases, and the junction held 6 bases outside the gene matches. Germline V CDR1 and CDR2: MGHRA, YSYEKL. CDR3 loop: CASSQVLAGFNTGELFF. The CDR3 DNA reads as TGCGCCAGCAGCCAAGTATTAGCGGGGTTTAACACCGGGGAGCTGTTTTTT.

The V and J genes are TRBV30 and TRBJ2-7; D is uncertain. Trimming cost V 3 bases and J 2 bases, with 11 bases left between them. Germline CDR1 is GTSNPN and CDR2 is SVGIG (reference sequence). This CDR3 has 13 residues. This chain's CDR3 is CAWSARWAYEQYF. The CDR3 DNA is TGTGCCTGGAGCGCCAGGTGGGCCTACGAGCAGTACTTC. The full variable domain, rest sourced from reference TRBV30 and TRBJ2-7, is SQTIHQWPATLVQPVGSPLSLECTVEGTSNPNLYWYRQAAGRGLQLLFYSVGIGQISSEVPQNLSASRPQDRQFILSSKKLLLSDSGFYLCAWSARWAYEQYFGPGTRLTVT.

V and J are TRBV30 and TRBJ2-3; TRBD2 agrees at 11 bases. Germline V gene lookup returns CDR1 GTSNPN and CDR2 SVGIG (reference sequence). The CDR3 runs 15 residues. After removal of 4 bases from V and 3 bases from J, the junction contained 6 bases not matched to a gene. CDR3 DNA: TGTGCCTGGACAAGGAGACTAGCGGGAACAGATACGCAGTATTTT. Amino acids: CAWTRRLAGTDTQYF.

The V and J genes are TRBV7-8 and TRBJ1-3; D is unclear. The CDR3 spans 14 residues. CDR1 is SGHVS and CDR2 is FQNEAQ in the germline V gene. Deletions cut 4 bases from V and 6 bases from J, with 13 bases between. The CDR3 coding sequence is TGTGCCAGCAGCTCGACGCCAGGCCCAAACACCATATATTTT. It yields the protein CASSSTPGPNTIYF.

The chain couples TRBV27 to TRBJ1-5; 7 nucleotides agree with TRBD1. Germline CDR1 is MNHEY and CDR2 is SMNVEV (reference sequence). V shed 4 bases, J shed 4 bases, and the junction held 7 bases outside the gene matches. The CDR3 contains 15 residues. CDR3 sequence reads: CASSSRQGGNQPQHF. CDR3 nucleotides: TGTGCCAGCAGTTCCCGACAGGGTGGGAATCAGCCCCAGCATTTT.

This chain joins TRBV5-4 and TRBJ1-1; 10 bases fit TRBD1. Germline CDR1 is SGHNT and CDR2 is YYREEE (reference sequence). The CDR3 runs to 13 residues. With 7 bases clipped from V and 4 bases from J, the junction kept 4 bases outside the gene matches. The CDR3 protein is CASGRTGGTEAFF. The CDR3, as DNA: TGTGCCAGCGGAAGGACAGGGGGCACTGAAGCTTTCTTT.

The table lists this clone with a few counts. The V and J genes are TRBV14 and TRBJ1-2, with D possibly matching TRBD1 (6 bases). The CDR3 sequence is 16 residues long. V shed 2 bases and J shed 0 bases, with 13 bases lying between them. Germline V gene data show CDR1 as SGHDN and CDR2 as FVKESK. CDR3 bases: TGTGCCAGCAGCCAAAACCAGGGGAAAGCTAACTATGGCTACACCTTC. Translation gives CASSQNQGKANYGYTF.

As regards this clone: At the DNA level, this CDR3 is encoded by other sequences in the same sample as well. This chain connects TRBV28 to TRBJ2-6; a possible D gene is TRBD1 (6 bases). This CDR3 comprises 15 residues. V shed 4 bases and J shed 1 base, with 8 bases lying between them. Germline V gene sequence: CDR1 MDHEN, CDR2 SYDVKM. This chain's CDR3 is CASSSQGSGANVLTF. The CDR3 coding sequence is TGTGCCAGCAGTTCACAGGGTTCTGGGGCCAACGTCCTGACTTTC. The complete variable domain, with remaining parts taken from reference TRBV28 and TRBJ2-6, reads DVKVTQSSRYLVKRTGEKVFLECVQDMDHENMFWYRQDPGLGLRLIYFSYDVKMKEKGDIPEGYSVSREKKERFSLILESASTNQTSMYLCASSSQGSGANVLTFGAGSRLTVL.

The genes are TRBV18 and TRBJ1-1; TRBD1 agrees at 7 bases. The V segment lost 1 base and the J segment 4 bases; nucleotides outside the gene matches: 9. Germline loops: CDR1 KGHSH, CDR2 LQKENI. The length of the CDR3 is 16 residues. CDR3 coding DNA: TGTGCCAGCTCACCACAGGGGGCGAATACGCTCACTGAAGCTTTCTTT. Amino acid sequence: CASSPQGANTLTEAFF.

The chain's CDR3 is CASPRGSNTEAFF. The CDR3 DNA follows: TGTGCCAGCCCAAGGGGGTCTAACACTGAAGCTTTCTTT. The chain has TRBV2 and TRBJ1-1, with a tentative D call TRBD1 (6 bases). The CDR3 is 13 amino acids. CDR1 SNHLY and CDR2 FYNNEI come from the germline V gene. Trimming cost V 8 bases and J 2 bases, with 12 bases left between them.

This rearrangement joins TRBV2 to TRBJ2-7; TRBD1 is a possible D gene (6 bases). The CDR3 sequence is 14 residues long. The germline CDR1 and CDR2 sequences are SNHLY and FYNNEI. Trimming took 7 bases from V and 3 from J, leaving 16 bases between them. Here the CDR3 reads CASNPRDKGYEQYF. The CDR3 nucleotides are TGTGCCAGCAATCCCCGGGACAAAGGCTACGAGCAGTACTTC.

This rearrangement joins TRBV5-1 to TRBJ1-1; D call uncertain. This CDR3 spans 12 amino acids. Germline V gene data show CDR1 as SGHRS and CDR2 as YFSETQ. Between the trimmed V and J ends, which lost 3 bases and 2 bases, there was a span of 5 bases. CDR3 amino acids: CASSSTNTEAFF. The DNA for the CDR3 is TGCGCCAGCAGCTCCACAAACACTGAAGCTTTCTTT.

The table lists this clone with a few counts. The chain uses TRBV3-1 (or the pseudogene TRBV3-2) and TRBJ1-5; a weak D match, TRBD1 (6 bases). V was cut by 4 bases and J by 5 bases, with 21 bases left in between. Germline V lookup: CDR1 LGHDT, CDR2 YNNKEL (reference sequence). The CDR3 has 17 residues. CDR3: CASSPGGGGGGYQPQHF. DNA of the CDR3: TGTGCCAGCAGCCCAGGTGGGGGGGGCGGAGGGTATCAGCCCCAGCATTTT.

The V and J genes are TRBV12-5 and TRBJ1-1; unclear D gene. The V gene's germline CDR1 is LGHNT and CDR2 FRNRAP. Trimming shortened V by 4 bases and J by 2 bases, and 8 bases separated the two germline ends. The CDR3 sequence is 13 residues long. The CDR3 region has the DNA TGTGCTAGTGGTTCCCTCAGAAACACTGAAGCTTTCTTT. It specifies CASGSLRNTEAFF.

The chain carries TRBV12-1 and TRBJ2-1; the table names TRBD1, a call not compared with the DNA. TRBV12-1 is assigned pseudogene status. The CDR3 consists of 15 residues. The CDR3, as DNA: TGTGCCAGCAGCACAGGGGTGAACTCCTACAATGAGCAGTTCTTC. Translating gives CASSTGVNSYNEQFF.

The chain links TRBV18 to TRBJ2-1; TRBD2 might be the D (6 bases). Trimming stripped 2 bases from V and 5 bases from J, with 19 bases between. CDR1 KGHSH and CDR2 LQKENI come from the germline V gene. The CDR3 is 17 amino acids. The CDR3 loop reads CASSPYPAGRPNNEQFF. The CDR3 DNA follows: TGTGCCAGCTCACCATACCCAGCGGGTCGACCTAACAATGAGCAGTTCTTC.

The sample holds one count of this clone. The chain is built from TRBV2 and TRBJ2-7, with D perhaps TRBD2 (5 bases). Trimming stripped 2 bases from V and 3 bases from J, with 11 bases between. The CDR3 is 14 residues long. From germline, CDR1 is SNHLY and CDR2 FYNNEI. The CDR3 DNA sequence: TGTGCCAGCAGTGAAAGAGGGCAGATCTACGAGCAGTACTTC. It translates to CASSERGQIYEQYF.

This clone was found a few times. The chain links TRBV3-1 (or the pseudogene TRBV3-2) to TRBJ2-7, with 9 positions matching TRBD1. V dropped 2 bases and J dropped 2; count of bases not matched to a gene: 7. Germline loops: CDR1 LGHDT, CDR2 YNNKEL (reference sequence). The CDR3 loop spans 16 amino acids. CDR3: CASSQFRTGEAYEQYF. The CDR3 region has the DNA TGTGCCAGCAGCCAATTTAGGACAGGGGAAGCCTACGAGCAGTACTTC.

This rearrangement joins TRBV18 to TRBJ2-3; 7 bases match TRBD2. Unmatched junction bases numbered 16, after V lost 4 bases and J lost 0 bases. This CDR3 has 19 residues. The V gene's germline CDR1 is KGHSH and CDR2 LQKENI. CDR3 in amino acids: CASSLQRSPAGISTDTQYF. The CDR3 nucleotides read TGTGCCAGCTCACTACAACGGTCGCCAGCGGGGATTAGCACAGATACGCAGTATTTT.

This sequence joins TRBV5-1 and TRBJ1-2, with TRBD1 identical over 7 bases. Trimming took 3 bases from V and 4 from J; bases not matched to a gene: 6. This CDR3 comprises 14 residues. From germline, CDR1 is SGHRS and CDR2 YFSETQ. CDR3 amino acids: CASSSYRGPYGYTF. In DNA, the CDR3 is TGCGCCAGCAGCTCCTACAGGGGCCCCTATGGCTACACCTTC.

The V and J genes are TRBV11-3 and TRBJ1-1; TRBD1 might be the D (6 bases). Germline V CDR1 and CDR2: SGHNT, YENEEA. Trimming took 6 bases from V and 5 from J, leaving 16 bases between them. The CDR3 length is 14 residues. The CDR3 DNA reads as TGTGCCAGCAGTTCTACAGGGTTGAGGACTGAAGCTTTCTTT. Its protein is CASSSTGLRTEAFF.